The present T cell receptor (beta chain) was sequenced within a study of T cells after yellow fever vaccination. TCRdb independently ran MiXCR on the 5' RACE reads; one entry per CDR3 protein. The sample shows approximately 450,000 distinct CDR3 sequences, approximately 19% of them seen only once. CDR1 and CDR2 (germline): SGHDT, YYEEEE. There are 16 residues in the CDR3. Trimming removed 3 bases from V and 1 base from J; junction bases left unmatched: 4. This clonotype was picked up a small number of times. The rearrangement joins TRBV5-6 to TRBJ2-2; 9 nucleotides align to TRBD1. The TCR originated in a man aged 18-30 years who received the YFV17D yellow fever vaccine. This sample comprised PBMCs, obtained before the yellow fever booster vaccination. DNA of the CDR3: TGTGCCAGCAGCTGGGGACAGGGCCGGAACACCGGGGAGCTGTTTTTT. It encodes CASSWGQGRNTGELFF.